The 18 T cell receptor beta chains below come from one sample, sequenced in a study of T cells in Graves' hyperthyroidism and ophthalmopathy. RNA transcripts served as the template for amplifying TCR beta CDR3 regions. During a first-round RT-PCR of the TCR CDR3, the HTBI primer set was used. TCRdb redid the calling of the multiplex PCR reads with MiXCR, one entry per CDR3 protein. The sample contains about 690,000 distinct CDR3 sequences, roughly 17% of which appear only once. The sample was blood. These receptors were collected from a middle-aged man with Graves' hyperthyroidism.

The chain combines TRBV30 with TRBJ2-2; D not certain. The CDR3 runs to 14 residues. CDR1 is GTSNPN and CDR2 is SVGIG in the germline V gene (reference sequence). V was pared by 5 bases and J by 6 bases, with 16 bases between. The DNA for the CDR3 is TGTGCCTGGGAGCTTGGTGGCGTATCCGGGGAGCTGTTTTTT. It is translated as CAWELGGVSGELFF. Drawing the rest from reference TRBV30 and TRBJ2-2, the complete variable domain is SQTIHQWPATLVQPVGSPLSLECTVEGTSNPNLYWYRQAAGRGLQLLFYSVGIGQISSEVPQNLSASRPQDRQFILSSKKLLLSDSGFYLCAWELGGVSGELFFGEGSRLTVL.

This clonotype was picked up many times. The CDR3 DNA sequence: TGCAGTGCTAGGGGCAGCTCCTACGAGCAGTACTTC. It codes for CSARGSSYEQYF. This rearrangement joins TRBV20-1 to TRBJ2-7; D uncertain. CDR3 length equals 12 residues. The ends were cut back, 3 bases at V and 0 bases at J, with 6 bases in the middle. CDR1 and CDR2 (germline): DFQATT, SNEGSKA (reference sequence).

This clonotype has ten or more counts. The chain uses TRBV6-2 or TRBV6-3 and TRBJ2-1; 7 bases line up with TRBD1. This CDR3 is built from 16 residues. Germline trimming cut 7 bases from V and 6 bases from J; bases unmatched to any gene: 15. The V gene's germline CDR1 is MNHEY and CDR2 SVGEGT. Here the CDR3 DNA reads TGTGCCAGCACCCACGGGGCTTTTGGGACAGCCAATGAGCAGTTCTTC. It specifies CASTHGAFGTANEQFF.

The chain has TRBV6-5 and TRBJ1-2, with D unclear. Germline loops: CDR1 MNHEY, CDR2 SVGAGI. CDR3 length equals 15 residues. V dropped 2 bases and J dropped 2 bases, with 12 bases sitting between them. In DNA, the CDR3 is TGTGCCAGCAGTTACGTCAGTGGCGTGAACTATGGCTACACCTTC. Its translation is CASSYVSGVNYGYTF.

This clonotype showed up many times. The chain couples TRBV2 to TRBJ1-1; D is unresolved. Trimming took off 8 bases at V and 0 bases at J, with 13 bases between the two ends. The germline gives CDR1 SNHLY, CDR2 FYNNEI. The CDR3 sequence is 14 residues long. The CDR3 region is CASLEALMNTEAFF. The CDR3 DNA follows: TGTGCCAGCTTGGAGGCACTCATGAACACTGAAGCTTTCTTT.

In this sample, this clonotype turned up many times. V is TRBV7-3 and J is TRBJ1-4; D is ambiguous. This CDR3 has 14 amino acids. Germline values: CDR1 SGHTA, CDR2 FQGTGA. Trimming took 1 base from V and 8 from J, leaving 11 bases between them. The CDR3, as DNA: TGTGCCAGCAGCTTAAGGATATTGGAGGAAAAACTGTTTTTT. It translates to CASSLRILEEKLFF.

V usage is TRBV10-3 and J usage is TRBJ1-1; D possibly corresponds to TRBD1 (6 bases). The germline V gene has CDR1 ENHRY and CDR2 SYGVKD. V was trimmed by 7 bases and J by 6 bases, leaving 21 bases between them. The CDR3 has 15 amino acids. CDR3 loop: CAITGGGREGAEAFF. The CDR3 DNA is TGTGCCATCACCGGAGGGGGACGGGAAGGCGCTGAAGCTTTCTTT.

This clonotype was detected ten times or more. V gene TRBV7-2 combines with J gene TRBJ2-7; 9 bases align to TRBD2. V was pared by 5 bases and J by 1 base, with 12 bases of the junction left unmatched. Germline-derived CDR1 and CDR2 are SGHTA and FQGNSA. This CDR3 is built from 17 residues. The CDR3 protein is CASSRQDKAGGSYEQYF. In nucleotides, the CDR3 is TGTGCCAGCAGCCGCCAGGACAAAGCGGGGGGATCCTACGAGCAGTACTTC.

This clonotype was counted a few times. The chain recombines TRBV5-6 with TRBJ2-2; no clear D. The CDR3 is made up of 13 amino acids. CDR1 SGHDT and CDR2 YYEEEE come from the germline V gene. V lost 2 bases to trimming and J lost 3 bases, with 5 bases between them. The CDR3 is CASSFQDTGELFF. In DNA form, the CDR3 reads TGTGCCAGCAGCTTCCAGGACACCGGGGAGCTGTTTTTT.

A remark on this clonotype: This could be a read error, since a much larger clone is one nucleotide away. V gene TRBV7-2 combines with J gene TRBJ1-2; tentatively, D is TRBD1 (6 bases). From germline, CDR1 is SGHTA and CDR2 FQGNSA. This CDR3 spans 14 amino acids. CDR3 sequence (DNA): TGTGCCAGCGGCTTAGTATCAGGGGTCGGGGGCTACACCTTC. Translation: CASGLVSGVGGYTF.

This clonotype was observed at least ten times. V is TRBV24-1 and J is TRBJ2-1, with 8 bases that match TRBD2. The CDR3 is made up of 16 amino acids. The V and J ends lost 4 bases and 1 base, in that order; junction bases with no gene match: 5. Germline CDR1 is KGHDR and CDR2 is SFDVKD. CDR3 DNA: TGTGCCACCAGTGAGTGGAGCGGGAGATCCTACAATGAGCAGTTCTTC. As protein: CATSEWSGRSYNEQFF.

This chain connects TRBV6-1 to TRBJ2-1, with 9 bases aligning to TRBD1. Germline V lookup: CDR1 MNHNS, CDR2 SASEGT. The CDR3 extends over 14 amino acids. Unmatched junction bases numbered 6, after V lost 8 bases and J lost 4 bases. In nucleotides, the CDR3 is TGTGCCAGCTCTAGGGGACAGGGTTACAATGAGCAGTTCTTC. Encoded protein: CASSRGQGYNEQFF.

J is TRBJ2-2 and V is TRBV6-2 or TRBV6-3, with a weak D call TRBD1 (6 bases). The germline gives CDR1 MNHEY, CDR2 SVGEGT. This CDR3 contains 15 residues. V dropped 0 bases and J dropped 7 bases, with 12 bases sitting between them. The chain's CDR3 is CASSYSKWGLGELFF. The CDR3 DNA is TGTGCCAGCAGTTACTCTAAATGGGGGCTCGGGGAGCTGTTTTTT.

The table lists this clonotype with many counts. This chain connects TRBV11-2 to TRBJ2-7, with D tentatively TRBD1 or TRBD2 (5 bases each). Looked up from germline, CDR1 is SGHAT and CDR2 is FQNNGV. The V and J ends lost 5 bases and 4 bases respectively, with 15 bases between them. The CDR3 runs to 14 residues. This chain's CDR3 is CASSPGADFYEQYF. Here the CDR3 DNA reads TGTGCCAGCAGCCCCGGGGCGGACTTTTACGAGCAGTACTTC.

Remarks on this clonotype: A read error may be the cause here, since a much bigger clone is one base away. This chain links TRBV24-1 with TRBJ2-5; no reliable D call. The CDR3 has 12 amino acids. Germline V lookup: CDR1 KGHDR, CDR2 SFDVKD. V was trimmed by 1 base and J by 3 bases, leaving 2 bases between them. In DNA form, the CDR3 reads TGTGCCACCAGTGATTTTGAAGAGACCCAGTACTTC. Its protein is CATSDFEETQYF.

This clonotype was picked up many times. The V call is TRBV27, the J call TRBJ2-7; TRBD1 matches 8 bases. Germline V CDR1 and CDR2: MNHEY, SMNVEV (reference sequence). The CDR3 loop spans 14 amino acids. V lost 2 bases and J lost 7; bases outside the gene matches: 7. CDR3 amino acids: CASSLQRDRLEQYF. CDR3 in DNA: TGTGCCAGCAGTTTACAACGGGACAGGCTTGAGCAGTACTTC.

This clonotype was observed a handful of times. The chain couples TRBV6-1 to TRBJ1-1; possibly TRBD1 for D (5 bases). CDR3 length: 14 amino acids. Germline V gene data show CDR1 as MNHNS and CDR2 as SASEGT. The V end lost 3 bases, the J end lost 1 base, and 9 bases lay between the germline ends. The CDR3 loop reads CASSEVGQNTEAFF. CDR3 nucleotides: TGTGCCAGCAGTGAGGTCGGACAGAACACTGAAGCTTTCTTT.

V is TRBV12-3 or TRBV12-4 and J is TRBJ2-2; perhaps TRBD2 as D (6 bases). This CDR3 region has 15 residues. Deletions cut 7 bases from V and 5 bases from J, with 17 bases between. In DNA form, the CDR3 reads TGTGCCAGCACCCCCCGGCGGGGCATGACCGGGGAGCTGTTTTTT. Its protein is CASTPRRGMTGELFF.